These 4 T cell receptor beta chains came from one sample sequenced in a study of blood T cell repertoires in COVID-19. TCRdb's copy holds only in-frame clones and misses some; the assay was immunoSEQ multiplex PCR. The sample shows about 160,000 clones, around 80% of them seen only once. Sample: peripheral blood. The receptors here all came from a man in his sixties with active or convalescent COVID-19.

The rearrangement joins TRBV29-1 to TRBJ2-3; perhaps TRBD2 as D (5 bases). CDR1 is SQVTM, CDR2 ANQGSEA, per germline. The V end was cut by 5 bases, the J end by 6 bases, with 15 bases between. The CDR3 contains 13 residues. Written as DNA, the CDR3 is TGCAGCGTTAACTACGGGATATTCGATACGCAGTATTTT. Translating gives CSVNYGIFDTQYF.

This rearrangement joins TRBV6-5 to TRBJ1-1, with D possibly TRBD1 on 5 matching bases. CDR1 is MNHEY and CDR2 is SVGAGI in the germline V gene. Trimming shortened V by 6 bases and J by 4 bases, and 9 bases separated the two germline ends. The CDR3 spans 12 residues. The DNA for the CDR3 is TGTGCCAGCAGCAGGGAGGGCACTGAAGCTTTCTTT. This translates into CASSREGTEAFF.

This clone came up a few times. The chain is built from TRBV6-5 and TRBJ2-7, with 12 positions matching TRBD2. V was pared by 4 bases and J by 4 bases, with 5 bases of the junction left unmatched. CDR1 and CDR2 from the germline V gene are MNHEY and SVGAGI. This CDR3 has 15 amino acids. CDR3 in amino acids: CASSSTSGSLYEQYF. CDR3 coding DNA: TGTGCCAGCAGTTCGACTAGCGGGAGTTTGTACGAGCAGTACTTC.

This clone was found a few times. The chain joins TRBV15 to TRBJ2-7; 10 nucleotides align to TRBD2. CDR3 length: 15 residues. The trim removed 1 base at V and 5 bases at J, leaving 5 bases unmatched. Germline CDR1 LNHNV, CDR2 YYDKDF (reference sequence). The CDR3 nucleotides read TGTGCCACCAGCAGAGCCCTAGCGGGAGCCGACGAGCAGTACTTC. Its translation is CATSRALAGADEQYF.